The clone carrying this TCR beta chain appeared many times. Its specificity is not known. The CDR3 is 13 residues long. Trimming left V 6 bases short and J 3 bases short, with 12 bases between. TCRdb reanalysed the 5' RACE reads using MiXCR and keeps one entry per CDR3 protein. This table holds 530,000 or so distinct CDR3 sequences, 17% found once. The sample is drawn from a study of T-cell memory formation after mild COVID-19. Whole-study context: TCR clusters largely stayed donor specific. General study findings and limits: A balance of CD4 and CD8 characterized clones contracting day 15 to 85, whereas later expanders leaned CD4+. The study found contracting CD4+ clones mainly in CM and EM and contracting CD8+ clones in EMRA.

The V gene is TRBV12-3 or TRBV12-4, the J gene TRBJ2-7; D is undetermined. Sequencing was carried out using PBMCs or a T cell subset sorted from them (not recorded which). This receptor was obtained from an adult woman who had mild COVID-19 (a few samples of this study predate the infection). Cell type and time point are not known. The CDR3 bases are TGTGCCAGCAGCCTCGGATTTAACTACGAGCAGTACTTC. It codes for CASSLGFNYEQYF.